This T cell receptor beta chain originates from a study of shared clonotypes between healthy human individuals. Points from the study as a whole: Read depth was anticipated to influence clonotype sharing among donors. On the whole, naive subsets had larger estimated richness than memory subsets had.

Once extracted for a subset, genomic DNA was divided evenly among several immunoSEQ plates. Measured with immunoSEQ multiplex PCR; TCRdb has only the in-frame clones, and not every one. The table shows approximately 2,000,000 clones, with approximately 92% occurring only once. CDR3 length: 15 amino acids. J lost 5 bases, V lost 8 bases, and 13 bases had no gene match. Germline V gene data show CDR1 as SGHDT and CDR2 as YYEEEE. Naive-designated CD8 cells lacked CD45RO, were positively enriched for CCR7, and omitted terminally differentiated effector memory CD45RA+ cells. Those who donated were healthy HIV-negative adults, with no recent acute infections or vaccinations reported. Concerning this clone: Its antigen remains unidentified.

The chain joins TRBV5-6 to TRBJ1-2, with TRBD1 identical over 9 bases. This clonotype was sampled from a man aged 18-30 years in good health. Some clones in this sample may be carry-over from other donors' samples. Input material: naive CD8+ T cells from PBMCs. For the CDR3, the DNA is TGTGCCAGTTGCCTGGCGGGACAGGGTGATTATGGCTACACCTTC. This gives the protein CASCLAGQGDYGYTF.